Below, 28 T cell receptor beta chains from the same sample are listed, as sequenced in a study of blood T cell repertoires in COVID-19. The repertoire was sequenced with immunoSEQ multiplex PCR; TCRdb's copy has only in-frame clones and lacks some. The sample records a few hundred thousand clones, 75% to 85% being singletons. Sequencing input: peripheral blood. These receptors all come from a woman in her sixties or seventies with COVID-19, enrolled during active disease.

V usage is TRBV24-1 and J usage is TRBJ2-1; possible D gene TRBD2, 6 bases. The germline V gene has CDR1 KGHDR and CDR2 SFDVKD. This CDR3 has 14 residues. The V gene lost 6 bases and the J gene lost 0 bases, with 8 bases spanning the gap. CDR3 DNA sequence: TGTGCCACCAGTCGGGGGAGCTCCTACAATGAGCAGTTCTTC. Residues: CATSRGSSYNEQFF.

V gene TRBV7-9 combines with J gene TRBJ2-6, with a tentative D call TRBD1 (5 bases). The CDR3 is made up of 18 amino acids. The germline gives CDR1 SEHNR, CDR2 FQNEAQ (reference sequence). V gave up 1 base and J gave up 0 bases, with 13 bases separating them. Written as DNA, the CDR3 is TGTGCCAGCAGCTTAGGTTGGGGCCTACGCTCTGGGGCCAACGTCCTGACTTTC. Amino acid sequence: CASSLGWGLRSGANVLTF.

This clone appeared a few times. This sample includes further DNA sequences coding for the same CDR3. V is TRBV12-3 or TRBV12-4 and J is TRBJ1-1; D might be TRBD1 (6 bases). The CDR3 consists of 13 residues. V shed 3 bases and J shed 4 bases, with 9 bases lying between them. CDR3 protein: CASSFQGSTEAFF. The CDR3 DNA sequence: TGTGCCAGCAGTTTTCAGGGGTCCACTGAAGCTTTCTTT.

This chain connects TRBV28 to TRBJ1-2, with 10 nucleotides matching TRBD1. The CDR3 runs to 15 residues. Germline CDR1 is MDHEN and CDR2 is SYDVKM. The trim removed 5 bases at V and 7 bases at J, leaving 10 bases unmatched. CDR3 sequence reads: CASSTTGTGAGGYTF. The CDR3 DNA reads TGTGCCAGCAGTACGACCGGGACAGGGGCGGGTGGCTACACCTTC.

The chain carries TRBV28 and TRBJ1-2, with 7 nucleotides matching TRBD1. In germline, CDR1 is MDHEN, CDR2 SYDVKM. V gave up 6 bases and J gave up 3 bases; unmatched junction bases: 4. This CDR3 has 13 amino acids. CDR3 sequence: CASSPGGHYGYTF. As DNA, the CDR3 is TGTGCCAGCAGCCCAGGGGGACACTATGGCTACACCTTC.

There are a few counts of this clone. The chain recombines TRBV20-1 with TRBJ1-6; the D gene is possibly TRBD1 (5 bases). V was pared by 3 bases and J by 7 bases, with 13 bases between. The germline V gene has CDR1 DFQATT and CDR2 SNEGSKA (reference sequence). This CDR3 contains 14 residues. The CDR3 loop reads CSASPGGNNSPLHF. The CDR3 DNA reads TGCAGTGCTAGTCCCGGGGGAAACAATTCACCCCTCCACTTT.

The chain combines TRBV29-1 with TRBJ1-1; 7 nucleotides align to TRBD1. The CDR3 extends over 14 amino acids. V lost 4 bases, J lost 5 bases, and 10 bases stayed unmatched. Per the germline V gene, CDR1 is SQVTM and CDR2 is ANQGSEA. The CDR3 coding sequence is TGCAGCGTTGTCCGACAGGGTCTAGGGACTGAAGCTTTCTTT. It yields the protein CSVVRQGLGTEAFF. Supplemented by reference TRBV29-1 and TRBJ1-1, the full variable domain reads SAVISQKPSRDICQRGTSLTIQCQVDSQVTMMFWYRQQPGQSLTLIATANQGSEATYESGFVIDKFPISRPNLTFSTLTVSNMSPEDSSIYLCSVVRQGLGTEAFFGQGTRLTVV.

The CDR3 loop reads CASSPRLTNTEAFF. CDR3 in DNA: TGTGCCAGCAGTCCCAGACTTACGAACACTGAAGCTTTCTTT. This chain links TRBV7-9 with TRBJ1-1; D remains unclear. The V gene's germline CDR1 is SEHNR and CDR2 FQNEAQ (reference sequence). The CDR3 has 14 amino acids. V gave up 6 bases and J gave up 1 base, with 12 bases separating them.

The chain joins TRBV7-9 to TRBJ1-1; D is perhaps TRBD1 (5 bases). V lost 2 bases, J lost 8 bases, and 15 bases lay in between. From germline, CDR1 is SEHNR and CDR2 FQNEAQ (reference sequence). The CDR3 is made up of 14 amino acids. This CDR3 is CASSLTDSSTEAFF. CDR3 DNA: TGTGCCAGCAGCTTAACAGACAGTTCGACGGAAGCTTTCTTT.

This clone was detected a few times. Other DNA sequences in this specimen translate into the identical CDR3. This chain links TRBV18 with TRBJ2-7; TRBD2 matches at 11 bases. CDR3 length: 15 amino acids. Looked up from germline, CDR1 is KGHSH and CDR2 is LQKENI. Trimming removed 3 bases from V and 1 base from J; junction bases left unmatched: 2. Written as DNA, the CDR3 is TGTGCCAGCTCACCGGCTAGCGGGGGGTCCTACGAGCAGTACTTC. The encoded protein is CASSPASGGSYEQYF.

Details on this clone: At the DNA level, this CDR3 is encoded by other sequences in the same sample as well. The genes are TRBV7-2 and TRBJ1-2; TRBD1 is a possible D gene (6 bases). Trimming left V 5 bases short and J 2 bases short, with 9 bases between. The CDR3 covers 13 residues. Looked up from germline, CDR1 is SGHTA and CDR2 is FQGNSA. The CDR3 DNA follows: TGTGCCAGCAGCCCGGACAGAAACTATGGCTACACCTTC. It translates to CASSPDRNYGYTF.

This clone was seen ten or more times. The chain recombines TRBV29-1 with TRBJ2-1, with TRBD1 identical over 8 bases. Germline values: CDR1 SQVTM, CDR2 ANQGSEA. Unmatched junction bases numbered 8, after V lost 4 bases and J lost 6 bases. The CDR3 contains 14 residues. In DNA, the CDR3 is TGCAGCGTTGCCGGACAGGGATCGGCCAATGAGCAGTTCTTC. This sequence encodes CSVAGQGSANEQFF.

The V call is TRBV7-9, the J call TRBJ1-2; TRBD1 agrees at 9 bases. This CDR3 region has 17 residues. Germline values: CDR1 SEHNR, CDR2 FQNEAQ (reference sequence). With V trimmed by 5 bases and J by 2 bases, 12 bases remained unmatched. This CDR3 is CASSPGQGSGFNYGYTF. CDR3 nucleotide sequence: TGTGCCAGCAGCCCGGGACAGGGTTCAGGATTCAACTATGGCTACACCTTC.

V is TRBV10-3 and J is TRBJ1-1; 8 nucleotides match TRBD1. Germline values: CDR1 ENHRY, CDR2 SYGVKD. V dropped 6 bases and J dropped 8; count of bases not matched to a gene: 2. This CDR3 region has 11 residues. CDR3 residues: CAIRDRVEAFF. DNA of the CDR3: TGTGCCATCAGGGACAGGGTAGAAGCTTTCTTT.

CDR3 nucleotide sequence: TGTGCCAGCAGCTTAATACTAGCGGGGTATAATGAGCAGTTCTTC. Translation gives CASSLILAGYNEQFF. The chain couples TRBV7-3 to TRBJ2-1, with 10 bases fitting TRBD2. Germline assignment: CDR1 SGHTA and CDR2 FQGTGA. This CDR3 contains 15 residues. The V and J ends lost 1 base and 7 bases, in that order; junction bases with no gene match: 4.

This clone was seen once. The chain couples TRBV4-1 to TRBJ2-7; a weak D match, TRBD2 (5 bases). The CDR3 is made up of 16 amino acids. The ends were cut back, 1 base at V and 5 bases at J, with 18 bases in the middle. CDR1 and CDR2 (germline): MGHRA, YSYEKL. Written as DNA, the CDR3 is TGCGCCAGCAGCCAAGGAATTGCGAGGGTTCCCAACGAGCAGTACTTC. Protein product: CASSQGIARVPNEQYF.

V gene TRBV6-1 combines with J gene TRBJ1-5, with a weak D call TRBD1 (5 bases). Trimming left V 2 bases short and J 3 bases short, with 8 bases between. The CDR3 has 14 amino acids. Germline V CDR1 and CDR2: MNHNS, SASEGT. Here the CDR3 reads CASSERGYNQPQHF. CDR3 coding DNA: TGTGCCAGCAGTGAAAGGGGATACAATCAGCCCCAGCATTTT.

This chain joins TRBV19 and TRBJ1-5; perhaps TRBD1 as D (6 bases). The germline V and J ends were trimmed by 7 bases and 8 bases, with 18 bases remaining between them. Germline V gene data show CDR1 as LNHDA and CDR2 as SQIVND (reference sequence). This CDR3 has 14 amino acids. CDR3 coding DNA: TGTGCCAGTACAATATGGACAGATTCTAAGCCCCAGCATTTT. Residues: CASTIWTDSKPQHF.

In its sample, this clone was seen once. The rearrangement joins TRBV29-1 to TRBJ2-3, with D perhaps matching TRBD2 (5 bases). The CDR3 contains 14 residues. Germline CDR1 and CDR2: SQVTM and ANQGSEA. Trimming removed 4 bases from V and 0 bases from J, with 11 bases in between. The CDR3 sequence: CSVGRPGSTDTQYF. The CDR3 bases are TGCAGCGTTGGGAGGCCGGGGAGCACAGATACGCAGTATTTT.

The rearrangement uses TRBV7-2 and TRBJ1-1; TRBD1 is a possible D gene (5 bases). The germline V and J ends were trimmed by 1 base and 4 bases, with 10 bases remaining between them. The CDR3 covers 14 residues. CDR1 and CDR2 from the germline V gene are SGHTA and FQGNSA. The CDR3 DNA is TGTGCCAGCAGCTTAGGCAGGGCTACCACTGAAGCTTTCTTT. It codes for CASSLGRATTEAFF.

This chain uses TRBV7-9 with TRBJ2-1, with 10 bases fitting TRBD1. The V and J ends lost 5 bases and 4 bases, in that order; junction bases with no gene match: 5. The CDR3 extends over 15 amino acids. Per the germline V gene, CDR1 is SEHNR and CDR2 is FQNEAQ (reference sequence). The CDR3 region is CASSQGQGLYNEQFF. The CDR3 nucleotides read TGTGCCAGCAGCCAGGGACAGGGGCTTTACAATGAGCAGTTCTTC.

This clone was seen only once. The CDR3 region is CASSLGLAGGYEQYF. CDR3 sequence (DNA): TGTGCCAGCAGCCTAGGACTAGCGGGAGGGTACGAGCAGTACTTC. The V gene is TRBV5-4, the J gene TRBJ2-7; 15 bases match TRBD2. This CDR3 region has 15 residues. Germline V gives CDR1 SGHNT, CDR2 YYREEE (reference sequence). The ends lost 4 bases at V and 4 bases at J; junction bases unmatched: 3.

V and J are TRBV6-2 or TRBV6-3 and TRBJ1-2; D gene ambiguous. V was shortened by 0 bases and J by 4 bases, with 9 bases between the two germline ends. Germline V gives CDR1 MNHEY, CDR2 SVGEGT. The length of the CDR3 is 14 residues. The CDR3 spells CASSYSKTSYGYTF. In nucleotides, the CDR3 is TGTGCCAGCAGTTACTCTAAGACAAGCTATGGCTACACCTTC.

The chain joins TRBV29-1 to TRBJ2-1, with a tentative D call TRBD1 (8 bases). Germline loops: CDR1 SQVTM, CDR2 ANQGSEA. V lost 4 bases and J 1 base, leaving 20 bases between the germline ends. The CDR3 has 17 residues. CDR3 in DNA: TGCAGCGTTGGTCTTCCGAAACAGGGGGGGTCCTACAATGAGCAGTTCTTC. Translating gives CSVGLPKQGGSYNEQFF.

The chain has TRBV19 and TRBJ2-7; 7 bases fit TRBD2. V gave up 5 bases and J gave up 2 bases; unmatched junction bases: 3. The CDR3 is made up of 13 amino acids. CDR1 and CDR2 from the germline V gene are LNHDA and SQIVND (reference sequence). CDR3 in amino acids: CASSPAGTYEQYF. CDR3 coding DNA: TGTGCCAGTAGTCCAGCGGGAACCTACGAGCAGTACTTC.

This clone was counted a single time. The gene calls are TRBV11-3 and TRBJ2-2; 7 bases map to TRBD2. Germline V gene lookup returns CDR1 SGHNT and CDR2 YENEEA. V dropped 5 bases and J dropped 8; count of bases not matched to a gene: 17. The CDR3 is made up of 17 amino acids. This chain's CDR3 is CASSDRSSGPGVGELFF. CDR3 sequence (DNA): TGTGCCAGCAGCGATCGCTCTAGCGGTCCTGGGGTAGGGGAGCTGTTTTTT. The variable domain in full, with the rest retrieved from reference TRBV11-3 and TRBJ2-2, is EAGVVQSPRYKIIEKKQPVAFWCNPISGHNTLYWYLQNLGQGPELLIRYENEEAVDDSQLPKDRFSAERLKGVDSTLKIQPAELGDSAVYLCASSDRSSGPGVGELFFGEGSRLTVL.

The chain is built from TRBV7-9 and TRBJ2-1, with 8 bases matching TRBD2. V was pared by 3 bases and J by 4 bases, with 11 bases of the junction left unmatched. The CDR3 consists of 17 residues. Germline V gene sequence: CDR1 SEHNR, CDR2 FQNEAQ (reference sequence). The DNA for the CDR3 is TGTGCCAGCAGCTTTGGACCGGGAGGGATTACATACAATGAGCAGTTCTTC. Its protein product is CASSFGPGGITYNEQFF. Supplemented by reference TRBV7-9 and TRBJ2-1, the full variable domain reads DTGVSQNPRHKITKRGQNVTFRCDPISEHNRLYWYRQTLGQGPEFLTYFQNEAQLEKSRLLSDRFSAERPKGSFSTLEIQRTEQGDSAMYLCASSFGPGGITYNEQFFGPGTRLTVL.

The chain is built from TRBV3-1 (or the pseudogene TRBV3-2) and TRBJ2-5, with 12 bases fitting TRBD2. Trimming cost V 4 bases and J 5 bases; bases outside gene matches: 5. The length of the CDR3 is 15 residues. The germline V gene encodes CDR1 LGHDT and CDR2 YNNKEL (reference sequence). In nucleotides, the CDR3 is TGTGCCAGCAGCCTCCGGACTAGCGGGATGGAGACCCAGTACTTC. Translation: CASSLRTSGMETQYF.